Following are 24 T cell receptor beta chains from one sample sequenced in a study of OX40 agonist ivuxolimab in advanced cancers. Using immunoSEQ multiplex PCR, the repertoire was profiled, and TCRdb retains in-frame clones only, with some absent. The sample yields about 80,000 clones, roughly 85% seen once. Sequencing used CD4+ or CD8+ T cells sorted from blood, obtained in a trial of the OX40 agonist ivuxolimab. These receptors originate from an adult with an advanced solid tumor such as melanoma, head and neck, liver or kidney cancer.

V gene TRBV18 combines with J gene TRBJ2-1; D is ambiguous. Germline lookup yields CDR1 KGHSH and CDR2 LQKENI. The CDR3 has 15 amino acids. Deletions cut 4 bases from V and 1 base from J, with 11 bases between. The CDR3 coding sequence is TGTGCCAGCTCACAAGGGAAGGGTTCCTACAATGAGCAGTTCTTC. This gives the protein CASSQGKGSYNEQFF.

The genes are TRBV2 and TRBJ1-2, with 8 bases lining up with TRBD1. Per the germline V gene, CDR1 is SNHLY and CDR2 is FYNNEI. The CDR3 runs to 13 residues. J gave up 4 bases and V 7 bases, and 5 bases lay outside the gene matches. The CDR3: CASISGGVYGYTF. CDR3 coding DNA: TGTGCCAGCATTTCAGGGGGCGTCTATGGCTACACCTTC.

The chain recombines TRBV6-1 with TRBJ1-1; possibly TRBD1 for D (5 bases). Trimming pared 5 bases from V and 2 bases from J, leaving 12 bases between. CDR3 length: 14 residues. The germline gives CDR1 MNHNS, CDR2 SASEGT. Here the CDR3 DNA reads TGTGCCAGCAGTTGGGCCACAGGAAACACTGAAGCTTTCTTT. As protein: CASSWATGNTEAFF.

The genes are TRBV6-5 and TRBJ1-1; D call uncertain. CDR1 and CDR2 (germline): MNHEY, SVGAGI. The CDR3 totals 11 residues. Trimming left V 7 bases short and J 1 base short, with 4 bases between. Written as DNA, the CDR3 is TGTGCCAGCATAAGGAACACTGAAGCTTTCTTT. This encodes CASIRNTEAFF.

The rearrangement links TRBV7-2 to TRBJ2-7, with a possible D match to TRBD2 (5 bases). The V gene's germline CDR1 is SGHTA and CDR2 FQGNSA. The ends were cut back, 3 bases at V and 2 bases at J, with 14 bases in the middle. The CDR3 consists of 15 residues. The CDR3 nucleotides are TGTGCCAGCAGCTTTCAGGTTGAGGGCCCCTACGAGCAGTACTTC. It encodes CASSFQVEGPYEQYF.

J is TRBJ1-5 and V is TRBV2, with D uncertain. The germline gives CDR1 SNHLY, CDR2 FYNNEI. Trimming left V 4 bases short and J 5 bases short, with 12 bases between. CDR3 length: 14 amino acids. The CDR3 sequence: CASSGFTDDQPQHF. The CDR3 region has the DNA TGTGCCAGCAGTGGTTTTACAGATGATCAGCCCCAGCATTTT.

This chain's CDR3 is CASSPGDPRETQYF. The CDR3 bases are TGCGCCAGCAGCCCGGGGGACCCTAGGGAGACCCAGTACTTC. This rearrangement joins TRBV5-1 to TRBJ2-5; D may be TRBD2 (6 bases). The germline CDR1 and CDR2 sequences are SGHRS and YFSETQ. V gave up 4 bases and J gave up 5 bases, with 15 bases separating them. This CDR3 has 14 residues.

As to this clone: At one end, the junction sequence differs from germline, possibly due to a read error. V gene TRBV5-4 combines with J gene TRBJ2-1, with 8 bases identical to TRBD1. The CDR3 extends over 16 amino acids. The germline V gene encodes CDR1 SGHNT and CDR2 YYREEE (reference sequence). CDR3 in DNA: TGCGCCAGCAGCCAAAGACAGGGGATTAACTACAATGAGCAGTTCTTC. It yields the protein CASSQRQGINYNEQFF.

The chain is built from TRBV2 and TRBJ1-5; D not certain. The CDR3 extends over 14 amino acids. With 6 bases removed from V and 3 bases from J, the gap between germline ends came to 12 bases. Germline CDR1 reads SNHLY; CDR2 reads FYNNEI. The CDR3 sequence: CASRLTGNNQPQHF. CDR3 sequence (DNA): TGTGCCAGCAGGCTGACCGGGAACAATCAGCCCCAGCATTTT.

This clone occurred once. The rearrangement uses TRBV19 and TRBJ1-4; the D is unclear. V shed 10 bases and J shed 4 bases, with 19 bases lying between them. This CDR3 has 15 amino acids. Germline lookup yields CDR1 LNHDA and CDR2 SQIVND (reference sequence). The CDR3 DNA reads TGTGCCACTCAGCGGCAAGGGCTGGGTAATGAAAAACTGTTTTTT. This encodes CATQRQGLGNEKLFF.

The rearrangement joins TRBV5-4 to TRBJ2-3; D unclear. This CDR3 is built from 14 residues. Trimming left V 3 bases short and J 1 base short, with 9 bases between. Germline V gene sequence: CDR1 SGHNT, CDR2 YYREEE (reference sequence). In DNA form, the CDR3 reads TGTGCCAGCAGCTCCGGTAGGGGCACAGATACGCAGTATTTT. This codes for CASSSGRGTDTQYF.

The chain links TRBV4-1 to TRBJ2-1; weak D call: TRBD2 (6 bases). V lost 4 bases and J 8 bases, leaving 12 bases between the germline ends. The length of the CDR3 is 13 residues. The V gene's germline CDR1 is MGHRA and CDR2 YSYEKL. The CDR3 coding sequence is TGCGCCAGCAGCCCCTCTTGGAGGGATGAGCAGTTCTTC. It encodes CASSPSWRDEQFF.

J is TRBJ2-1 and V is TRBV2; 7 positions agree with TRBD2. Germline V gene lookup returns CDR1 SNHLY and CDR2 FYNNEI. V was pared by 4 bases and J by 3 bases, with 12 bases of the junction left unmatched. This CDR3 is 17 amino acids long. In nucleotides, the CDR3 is TGTGCCAGCAGTGGATTGGGGGGGTTAAGTCTCTACAATGAGCAGTTCTTC. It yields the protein CASSGLGGLSLYNEQFF. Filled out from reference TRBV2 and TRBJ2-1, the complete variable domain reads EPEVTQTPSHQVTQMGQEVILRCVPISNHLYFYWYRQILGQKVEFLVSFYNNEISEKSEIFDDQFSVERPDGSNFTLKIRSTKLEDSAMYFCASSGLGGLSLYNEQFFGPGTRLTVL.

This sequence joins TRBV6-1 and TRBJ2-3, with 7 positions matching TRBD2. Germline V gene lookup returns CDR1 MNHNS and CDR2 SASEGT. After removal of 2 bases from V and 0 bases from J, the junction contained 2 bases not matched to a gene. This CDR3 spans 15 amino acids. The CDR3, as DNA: TGTGCCAGCAGTGAAAGGGACTATAGCACAGATACGCAGTATTTT. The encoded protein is CASSERDYSTDTQYF.

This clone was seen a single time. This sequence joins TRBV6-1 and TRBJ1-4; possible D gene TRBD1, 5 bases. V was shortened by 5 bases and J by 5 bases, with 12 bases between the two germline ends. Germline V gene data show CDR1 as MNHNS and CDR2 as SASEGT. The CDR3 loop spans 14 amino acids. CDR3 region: CASSIQRTNEKLFF. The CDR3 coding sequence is TGTGCCAGCAGTATACAGAGGACAAATGAAAAACTGTTTTTT.

The DNA of the CDR3 is TGTGCCAGCAGCTTAGGATCGTTCGGACAGGTCTCATACGAGCAGTACTTC. Translation: CASSLGSFGQVSYEQYF. The chain couples TRBV7-3 to TRBJ2-7, with 7 bases aligning to TRBD1. CDR1 and CDR2 from the germline V gene are SGHTA and FQGTGA. The CDR3 has 17 amino acids. The junction had 14 bases not matched to a gene; V was cut back by 2 bases and J by 4 bases.

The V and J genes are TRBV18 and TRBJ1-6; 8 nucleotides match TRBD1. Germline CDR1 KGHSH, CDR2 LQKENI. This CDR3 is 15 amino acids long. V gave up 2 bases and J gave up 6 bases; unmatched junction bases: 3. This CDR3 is CASSPGGTGNSPLHF. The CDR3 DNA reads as TGTGCCAGCTCACCAGGGGGGACAGGTAATTCACCCCTCCACTTT.

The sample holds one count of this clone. Here the CDR3 DNA reads TGTGCCTGGAGTGCCGGTACCTCCTACAATGAGCAGTTCTTC. This codes for CAWSAGTSYNEQFF. This chain uses TRBV30 with TRBJ2-1; D remains unclear. The CDR3 has 14 residues. Germline V CDR1 and CDR2: GTSNPN, SVGIG (reference sequence). V was clipped by 1 base and J by 0 bases, with 7 bases between them. The full variable domain, in which reference TRBV30 and TRBJ2-1 provide the parts outside the CDR3, is SQTIHQWPATLVQPVGSPLSLECTVEGTSNPNLYWYRQAAGRGLQLLFYSVGIGQISSEVPQNLSASRPQDRQFILSSKKLLLSDSGFYLCAWSAGTSYNEQFFGPGTRLTVL.

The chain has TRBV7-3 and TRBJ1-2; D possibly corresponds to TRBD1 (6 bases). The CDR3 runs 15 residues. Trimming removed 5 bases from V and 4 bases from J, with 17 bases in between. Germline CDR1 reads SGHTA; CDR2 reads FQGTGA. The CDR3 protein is CASSANGQTLYGYTF. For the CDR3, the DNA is TGTGCCAGCAGCGCTAACGGACAGACCCTCTATGGCTACACCTTC. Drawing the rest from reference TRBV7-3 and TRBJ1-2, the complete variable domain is GAGVSQTPSNKVTEKGKYVELRCDPISGHTALYWYRQSLGQGPEFLIYFQGTGAADDSGLPNDRFFAVRPEGSVSTLKIQRTERGDSAVYLCASSANGQTLYGYTFGSGTRLTVV.

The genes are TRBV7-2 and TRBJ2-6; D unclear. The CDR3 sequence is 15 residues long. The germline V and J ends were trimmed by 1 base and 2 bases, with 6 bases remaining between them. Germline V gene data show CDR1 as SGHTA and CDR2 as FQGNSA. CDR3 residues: CASSLDGTGANVLTF. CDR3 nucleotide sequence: TGTGCCAGCAGCTTAGATGGTACTGGGGCCAACGTCCTGACTTTC.

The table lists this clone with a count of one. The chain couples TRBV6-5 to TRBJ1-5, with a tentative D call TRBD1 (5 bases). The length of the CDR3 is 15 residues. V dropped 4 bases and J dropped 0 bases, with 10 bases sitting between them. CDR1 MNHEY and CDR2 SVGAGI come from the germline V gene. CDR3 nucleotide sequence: TGTGCCAGCAGTTTTGGGGGAAGTAGCAATCAGCCCCAGCATTTT. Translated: CASSFGGSSNQPQHF.

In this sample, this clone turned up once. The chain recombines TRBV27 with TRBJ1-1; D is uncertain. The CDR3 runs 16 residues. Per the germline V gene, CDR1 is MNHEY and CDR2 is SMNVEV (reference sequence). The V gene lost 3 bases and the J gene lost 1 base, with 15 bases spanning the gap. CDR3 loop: CASSLVRIYENTEAFF. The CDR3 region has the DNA TGTGCCAGCAGTTTGGTCAGGATATATGAGAACACTGAAGCTTTCTTT.

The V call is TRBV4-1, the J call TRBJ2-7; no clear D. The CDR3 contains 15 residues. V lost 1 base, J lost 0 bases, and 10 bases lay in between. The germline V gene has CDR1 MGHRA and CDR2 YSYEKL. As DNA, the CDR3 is TGCGCCAGCAGCCAAGGAGCACTGAGCTCCTACGAGCAGTACTTC. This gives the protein CASSQGALSSYEQYF.

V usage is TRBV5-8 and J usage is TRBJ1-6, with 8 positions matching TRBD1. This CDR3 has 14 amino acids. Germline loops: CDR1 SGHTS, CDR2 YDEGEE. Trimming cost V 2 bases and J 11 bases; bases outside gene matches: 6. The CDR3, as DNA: TGTGCCAGCAGCTTAGACAGGGGAAGGGCACCCCTCCACTTT. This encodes CASSLDRGRAPLHF.